This entry lists 21 T cell receptor beta chains sequenced from one sample in a study of T cells after posttransplantation cyclophosphamide. The protocol was immunoSEQ multiplex PCR, while the TCRdb copy is restricted to in-frame clones and leaves out a portion. The sample lists fewer than 9,500 clones; 75% to 95% were seen once. Sequencing was done on a sample of CD4+ T cells sorted from blood. These receptors all stem from a woman in her 50s in good health and a related stem cell transplant donor.

The genes are TRBV29-1 and TRBJ2-1; tentatively, D is TRBD1 (6 bases). CDR1 SQVTM and CDR2 ANQGSEA come from the germline V gene. The V end lost 4 bases, the J end lost 12 bases, and 16 bases lay between the germline ends. CDR3 length equals 12 residues. The CDR3 sequence: CSVGQEAFGQFF. Written as DNA, the CDR3 is TGCAGCGTTGGACAGGAGGCCTTCGGGCAGTTCTTC.

V usage is TRBV5-1 and J usage is TRBJ1-5, with TRBD1 matching over 7 bases. V lost 4 bases to trimming and J lost 3 bases; unmatched junction nucleotides: 10. Germline values: CDR1 SGHRS, CDR2 YFSETQ. This CDR3 is 16 amino acids long. The CDR3 loop is CASSPGGGGLNQPQHF. CDR3 nucleotides: TGCGCCAGCAGCCCTGGTGGAGGGGGCCTCAATCAGCCCCAGCATTTT.

The rearrangement links TRBV14 to TRBJ1-1; D remains ambiguous. With 0 bases removed from V and 2 bases from J, the gap between germline ends came to 10 bases. The germline V gene encodes CDR1 SGHDN and CDR2 FVKESK. There are 15 residues in the CDR3. The CDR3 DNA sequence: TGTGCCAGCAGCCAAGATATTGCCACAAACACTGAAGCTTTCTTT. Amino acid sequence: CASSQDIATNTEAFF.

Remarks on this clone: This sample also contains other DNA sequences that code for the same CDR3. CDR3 sequence reads: CASSLGQGLGGYTF. CDR3 DNA sequence: TGCGCCAGCAGCTTAGGACAGGGATTAGGTGGCTACACCTTC. This chain joins TRBV5-1 and TRBJ1-2; 8 bases are shared with TRBD1. Germline V lookup: CDR1 SGHRS, CDR2 YFSETQ. This CDR3 region has 14 residues. V lost 2 bases and J lost 7; bases outside the gene matches: 7.

This clone was seen a handful of times. Other DNA sequences from this sample encode an identical CDR3 as well. V is TRBV7-2 and J is TRBJ1-1; 7 bases are shared with TRBD1. Per germline, CDR1 SGHTA and CDR2 FQGNSA. The junction had 7 bases not matched to a gene; V was cut back by 3 bases and J by 6 bases. CDR3 length: 14 amino acids. In DNA, the CDR3 is TGTGCCAGCAGCTTCTTGTACAGGGGTCCTGAAGCTTTCTTT. This encodes CASSFLYRGPEAFF.

In the case of this clone: The junction does not match germline at one end; this may be a read error. The J gene is TRBJ2-7, the V gene TRBV7-8, with 10 bases matching TRBD2. This CDR3 has 15 residues. Looked up from germline, CDR1 is SGHVS and CDR2 is FQNEAQ. Here the CDR3 reads CASSSRTSGPYEQHF. The DNA for the CDR3 is TGTGCCAGCAGCTCGCGGACTAGCGGACCCTACGAGCAGCACTTC.

Worth noting for this clone: Other DNA sequences in the sample encode the same CDR3. The chain's CDR3 is CASSIGQGGQPQHF. CDR3 bases: TGTGCCAGTAGTATCGGTCAGGGCGGTCAGCCCCAGCATTTT. The rearrangement joins TRBV19 to TRBJ1-5; possibly TRBD1 for D (5 bases). V gave up 3 bases and J gave up 6 bases, with 12 bases separating them. The CDR3 contains 14 residues. CDR1 is LNHDA, CDR2 SQIVND, per germline (reference sequence).

The chain joins TRBV7-9 to TRBJ1-5, with a tentative D call TRBD1 (5 bases). The CDR3 has 15 amino acids. Germline V CDR1 and CDR2: SEHNR, FQNEAQ (reference sequence). The V gene lost 1 base and the J gene lost 4 bases, with 11 bases spanning the gap. The CDR3 sequence: CASSLGRQNNQPQHF. The DNA for the CDR3 is TGTGCCAGCAGCTTAGGGAGACAGAATAATCAGCCCCAGCATTTT.

The chain is built from TRBV7-6 and TRBJ1-1; D possibly corresponds to TRBD1 (6 bases). There are 16 residues in the CDR3. CDR1 SGHVS and CDR2 FNYEAQ come from the germline V gene. V lost 7 bases to trimming and J lost 1 base, with 19 bases between them. The chain's CDR3 is CASIRGGRTENTEAFF. The CDR3 nucleotides read TGTGCCAGCATTAGGGGGGGAAGGACAGAGAACACTGAAGCTTTCTTT.

The chain recombines TRBV18 with TRBJ1-4; TRBD1 agrees at 7 bases. The CDR3 runs to 17 residues. Germline-derived CDR1 and CDR2 are KGHSH and LQKENI. With 0 bases clipped from V and 5 bases from J, the junction kept 9 bases outside the gene matches. The CDR3 DNA follows: TGTGCCAGCTCACCACCCATTACAGGGGCTCCAAATGAAAAACTGTTTTTT. Translation: CASSPPITGAPNEKLFF.

In nucleotides, the CDR3 is TGCGCCAGCAGCTTGCCACAGGGGGCAAGCTCCTATAATTCACCCCTCCACTTT. It yields the protein CASSLPQGASSYNSPLHF. The V call is TRBV5-1, the J call TRBJ1-6, with 9 bases fitting TRBD1. This CDR3 region has 18 residues. The V gene's germline CDR1 is SGHRS and CDR2 YFSETQ. The ends lost 1 base at V and 0 bases at J; junction bases unmatched: 5.

The chain combines TRBV7-2 with TRBJ2-5; 14 nucleotides match TRBD2. J was trimmed by 7 bases and V by 1 base; bases with no gene match: 2. Germline V lookup: CDR1 SGHTA, CDR2 FQGNSA. There are 15 residues in the CDR3. CDR3 loop: CASSLEGTSGGTQYF. The DNA of the CDR3 is TGTGCCAGCAGCTTAGAGGGGACTAGCGGGGGGACCCAGTACTTC.

The gene calls are TRBV5-1 and TRBJ2-3; TRBD2 matches 10 bases. Per the germline V gene, CDR1 is SGHRS and CDR2 is YFSETQ. Losses at the gene ends were 5 bases for V and 0 bases for J; bases not matched to a gene: 0. There are 14 residues in the CDR3. The CDR3: CASRLAGSTDTQYF. The CDR3 nucleotides read TGCGCCAGCAGACTAGCGGGGAGCACAGATACGCAGTATTTT.

The V call is TRBV5-1, the J call TRBJ1-2; no firm D call. CDR3 length equals 13 residues. V lost 7 bases and J lost 4, with 14 bases in between. Germline values: CDR1 SGHRS, CDR2 YFSETQ. The CDR3 DNA reads as TGCGCCAGCCAACCGAGCGGAGGCTATGGCTACACCTTC. Translation gives CASQPSGGYGYTF.

This clone has only one observation. This chain joins TRBV27 and TRBJ2-3; weak D call: TRBD2 (6 bases). Germline CDR1 and CDR2: MNHEY and SMNVEV (reference sequence). Trimming shortened V by 4 bases and J by 9 bases, and 26 bases separated the two germline ends. The CDR3 is made up of 17 amino acids. CDR3 sequence: CASSSQTGLGRIVTQYF. CDR3 nucleotide sequence: TGTGCCAGCAGTTCCCAAACGGGACTGGGAAGAATCGTAACGCAGTATTTT.

This chain uses TRBV11-2 with TRBJ2-7; D gene uncertain. CDR3 length: 13 residues. Germline V lookup: CDR1 SGHAT, CDR2 FQNNGV. Trimming removed 2 bases at V and 0 bases at J, with 5 bases between. This chain's CDR3 is CASSLLRSYEQYF. The CDR3 region has the DNA TGTGCCAGCAGCTTACTTCGCTCCTACGAGCAGTACTTC.

V is TRBV6-5 and J is TRBJ1-5; no clear D. The length of the CDR3 is 13 residues. The V end lost 5 bases, the J end lost 5 bases, and 10 bases lay between the germline ends. The germline V gene has CDR1 MNHEY and CDR2 SVGAGI. In DNA, the CDR3 is TGTGCCAGCAGTGAGGCGTTCGATCAGCCCCAGCATTTT. This codes for CASSEAFDQPQHF.

This chain links TRBV10-3 with TRBJ2-1; the match to TRBD2 covers 12 bases. The CDR3 is made up of 14 amino acids. Germline V CDR1 and CDR2: ENHRY, SYGVKD. Trimming removed 6 bases from V and 7 bases from J; junction bases left unmatched: 4. In nucleotides, the CDR3 is TGTGCCATCAGGAGACTAGCGGGAGTTAATGAGCAGTTCTTC. Amino acids: CAIRRLAGVNEQFF.

Notes on this clone: The CDR3 carries no conserved terminal phenylalanine or tryptophan, so it likely arises from a read error. V and J are TRBV4-2 and TRBJ1-2; TRBD1 matches 7 bases. The CDR3 loop spans 15 amino acids. Trimming removed 4 bases from V and 1 base from J; junction bases left unmatched: 6. Germline CDR1 reads LGHNA; CDR2 reads YNFKEQ. CDR3 in amino acids: CASSRDRDRNYGYTL. For the CDR3, the DNA is TGTGCCAGCAGCCGGGACAGAGACCGTAACTATGGCTACACCCTC.

The V gene is TRBV30, the J gene TRBJ2-3; no clear D. Germline V gene lookup returns CDR1 GTSNPN and CDR2 SVGIG (reference sequence). The CDR3 is 11 amino acids. V shed 2 bases and J shed 5 bases, with 5 bases lying between them. The CDR3 here is CAWSLEDTQYF. In nucleotides, the CDR3 is TGTGCCTGGAGTCTAGAAGATACGCAGTATTTT.

The V and J genes are TRBV28 and TRBJ1-2; a possible D gene is TRBD1 (6 bases). The germline V gene has CDR1 MDHEN and CDR2 SYDVKM. V lost 1 base, J lost 3 bases, and 12 bases lay in between. The CDR3 is made up of 15 amino acids. The CDR3 DNA reads as TGTGCCAGCAGTTTATCCGGGGGGCCGGACTATGGCTACACCTTC. This sequence encodes CASSLSGGPDYGYTF.